This T cell receptor (beta chain) was identified during a study of blood T cell repertoires in COVID-19. Whole-study context: Whether acute or convalescent, the COVID-19 samples came from the United States, Italy and Spain.

This CDR3 is built from 13 residues. Germline V lookup: CDR1 DFQATT, CDR2 SNEGSKA (reference sequence). Deletions cut 3 bases from V and 1 base from J, with 10 bases between. Ages ranged from about 18 to 89 years, with residence in under 25 US areas. Participant-given clinical history determined each cohort assignment. TCRdb's copy holds only in-frame clones and misses some; the assay was immunoSEQ multiplex PCR. The repertoire holds about 230,000 clones, around nine tenths seen once, with 3.5% to 4% in the top ten. The source material was PBMCs or T cells enriched from blood (not recorded which). The receptor comes from a woman in her 30s with acute COVID-19. The gene calls are TRBV20-1 and TRBJ2-7; perhaps TRBD1 as D (6 bases). The CDR3 loop reads CSASGQGSYEQYF. CDR3 nucleotides: TGCAGTGCTAGTGGCCAGGGGTCCTACGAGCAGTACTTC.